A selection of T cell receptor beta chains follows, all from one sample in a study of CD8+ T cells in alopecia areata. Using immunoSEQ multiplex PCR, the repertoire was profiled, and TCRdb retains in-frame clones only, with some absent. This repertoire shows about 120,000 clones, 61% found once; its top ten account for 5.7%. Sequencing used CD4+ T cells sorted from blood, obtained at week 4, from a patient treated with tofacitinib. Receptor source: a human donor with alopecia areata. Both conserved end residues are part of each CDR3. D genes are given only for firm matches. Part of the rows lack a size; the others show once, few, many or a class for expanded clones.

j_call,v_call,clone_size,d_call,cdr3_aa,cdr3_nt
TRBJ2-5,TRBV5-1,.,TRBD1,CASSQGVETQYF,TGCGCCAGCAGTCAGGGGGTGGAGACCCAGTACTTC
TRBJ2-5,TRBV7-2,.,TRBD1,CASSSDRGQTQYF,TGTGCCAGCAGCTCGGACAGGGGTCAGACCCAGTACTTC
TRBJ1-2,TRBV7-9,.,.,CASSFGGNGYTF,TGTGCCAGCAGCTTCGGGGGGAATGGCTACACCTTC
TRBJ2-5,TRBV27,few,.,CASSLVDSETQYF,TGTGCCAGCAGTTTGGTGGACAGCGAGACCCAGTACTTC
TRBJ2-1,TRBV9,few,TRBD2,CASSPRPVTSGFSYNEQFF,TGTGCCAGCAGCCCTCGTCCAGTGACTAGCGGTTTCTCCTACAATGAGCAGTTCTTC
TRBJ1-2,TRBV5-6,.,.,CASRIQGYGYTF,TGTGCCAGCAGGATACAGGGATATGGCTACACCTTC
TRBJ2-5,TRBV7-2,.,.,CASSLIGTGETQYF,TGTGCCAGCAGCTTAATAGGGACGGGAGAGACCCAGTACTTC
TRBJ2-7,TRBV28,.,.,CATLSREQYF,TGTGCCACCCTTTCGAGGGAGCAGTACTTC
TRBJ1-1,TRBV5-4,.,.,CASSSPTGGITEAFF,TGTGCCAGCAGCTCGCCGACGGGAGGGATCACTGAAGCTTTCTTT
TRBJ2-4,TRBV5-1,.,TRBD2,CASSLGDYLNIQYF,TGCGCCAGCAGCTTGGGGGACTATCTAAACATTCAGTACTTC
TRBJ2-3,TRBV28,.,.,CASREGDTQYF,TGTGCCAGCAGAGAAGGAGATACGCAGTATTTT
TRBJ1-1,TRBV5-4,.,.,CASSLAQGGNTEAFF,TGTGCCAGCAGCTTGGCACAGGGAGGGAACACTGAAGCTTTCTTT
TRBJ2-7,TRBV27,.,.,CASSLGDKSYEQYF,TGTGCCAGCAGTTTAGGGGACAAATCCTACGAGCAGTACTTC
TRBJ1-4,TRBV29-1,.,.,CSVQENEKLFF,TGCAGCGTTCAGGAGAATGAAAAACTGTTTTTT
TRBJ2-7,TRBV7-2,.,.,CASSLTIYEQYF,TGTGCCAGCAGCTTGACCATCTACGAGCAGTACTTC
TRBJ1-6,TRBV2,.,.,CASDNGGRYSPLHF,TGTGCCAGCGATAATGGGGGCCGATATTCACCCCTCCACTTT